The rows below give T cell receptor beta chains drawn from one sample of a study of cytomegalovirus exposure and HLA in healthy donors. Using immunoSEQ multiplex PCR, the repertoire was profiled, and TCRdb retains in-frame clones only, with some absent. The repertoire holds some 170,000 clones, with just under 90% as singletons. Material for sequencing was PBMCs. The receptors were gathered from a woman in her 30s in good health and CMV-seronegative. CDR3s include the opening cysteine and the closing phenylalanine or tryptophan. Each record gives: V gene, CDR3 length, D gene, J gene, CDR3 protein. D genes are given only for firm matches.

v_gene: TRBV5-1
len: 15
d_gene: NA
j_gene: TRBJ2-5
CDR3aa: CASSFARRNQETQYF

v_gene: TRBV6-5
len: 14
d_gene: TRBD1
j_gene: TRBJ1-4
CDR3aa: CASSYGQGEEKLFF

v_gene: TRBV14
len: 16
d_gene: TRBD1
j_gene: TRBJ2-2
CDR3aa: CASSQGTGGKAGELFF

v_gene: TRBV4-2
len: 15
d_gene: NA
j_gene: TRBJ1-5
CDR3aa: CASSQGGEANQPQHF

v_gene: TRBV5-5
len: 12
d_gene: NA
j_gene: TRBJ2-7
CDR3aa: CASSSSVYEQYF

v_gene: TRBV6-5
len: 14
d_gene: TRBD1
j_gene: TRBJ2-7
CDR3aa: CASRGTGGSYEQYF

v_gene: TRBV6-6
len: 14
d_gene: NA
j_gene: TRBJ2-5
CDR3aa: CASKAGNHQETQYF

v_gene: TRBV2
len: 14
d_gene: NA
j_gene: TRBJ1-4
CDR3aa: CASSARQGNEKLFF

v_gene: TRBV7-6
len: 16
d_gene: NA
j_gene: TRBJ2-1
CDR3aa: CASSLVQGKIYNEQFF

v_gene: TRBV18
len: 15
d_gene: TRBD1
j_gene: TRBJ1-1
CDR3aa: CASSPSGQGGTEAFF

v_gene: TRBV18
len: 16
d_gene: TRBD2
j_gene: TRBJ2-3
CDR3aa: CASSLIAGASTDTQYF

v_gene: TRBV6-5
len: 14
d_gene: TRBD1
j_gene: TRBJ1-3
CDR3aa: CASSLDRAGNTIYF

v_gene: TRBV28
len: 13
d_gene: TRBD1
j_gene: TRBJ1-2
CDR3aa: CASSSTGGHGYTF

v_gene: TRBV10-2
len: 14
d_gene: TRBD1
j_gene: TRBJ1-4
CDR3aa: CASSGQGRNEKLFF

v_gene: TRBV21-1
len: 11
d_gene: NA
j_gene: TRBJ2-5
CDR3aa: CASSVGETQYF

v_gene: TRBV30
len: 13
d_gene: NA
j_gene: TRBJ2-7
CDR3aa: CAWSLGLGSEQYF

v_gene: TRBV12-5
len: 13
d_gene: TRBD2
j_gene: TRBJ2-7
CDR3aa: CASGLFTGGEQYF

v_gene: TRBV5-1
len: 13
d_gene: TRBD1
j_gene: TRBJ2-7
CDR3aa: CASRRDRNYEQYF

v_gene: TRBV5-1
len: 17
d_gene: NA
j_gene: TRBJ1-2
CDR3aa: CASSRGSGLQGNYGYTF

v_gene: TRBV11-2
len: 13
d_gene: NA
j_gene: TRBJ1-5
CDR3aa: CASSLAGGQPQHF

v_gene: TRBV4-2
len: 16
d_gene: TRBD2
j_gene: TRBJ2-2
CDR3aa: CASSQRSGGAVGELFF

v_gene: TRBV15
len: 16
d_gene: TRBD1
j_gene: TRBJ1-3
CDR3aa: CATSKLGDSKGNTIYF

v_gene: TRBV27
len: 13
d_gene: NA
j_gene: TRBJ1-1
CDR3aa: CASSLDRDTEAFF

v_gene: TRBV14
len: 17
d_gene: NA
j_gene: TRBJ2-7
CDR3aa: CASSQDTPQRGRYEQYF